This record looks at one TCR beta chain sequence and its context. The source of the sample is a study of blood T cell repertoires in COVID-19. Across the whole study: Spain, Italy and the United States supplied samples that represented acute and convalescent COVID-19. T cells, B-cell-depleted T cells, or PBMCs provided the cDNA or gDNA that served as material.

The CDR3 totals 14 residues. V lost 2 bases and J lost 5; bases outside the gene matches: 4. Looked up from germline, CDR1 is MNHNS and CDR2 is SASEGT. In the original workflow: Estimation of nucleated cell counts was performed using reference gene primer amplification. The table came from immunoSEQ multiplex PCR; TCRdb's copy has only in-frame clones and leaves some out. D and trimming come from the DNA, and the V and J calls and clone size come from that table. Here the sample spans over 300,000 clones, about 89% being singletons. The sample comprised peripheral blood. This sequence joins TRBV6-1 and TRBJ2-7; 9 bases line up with TRBD1. The TCR comes from a man aged 40-49 years with acute or convalescent COVID-19. The DNA for the CDR3 is TGTGCCAGCAGTGAAATGGGACAGGGCCACGAGCAGTACTTC. This encodes CASSEMGQGHEQYF.